The rows below give T cell receptor beta chains drawn from one sample of a study of blood T cell repertoires in COVID-19. The table came from immunoSEQ multiplex PCR; TCRdb's copy has only in-frame clones and leaves some out. Of 140,000 to 150,000 clones listed, 84% were seen once; the top ten hold roughly two fifths. Sequenced sample: peripheral blood. These receptor sequences come from a human donor in a cohort sampled during active COVID-19. Both conserved end residues are part of each CDR3. Fields, in order: D gene, J gene, V gene, CDR3 protein. The D gene is left open where the match is weak.

TRBD2	TRBJ2-5	TRBV10-3	CAISGEASGRETQYF
TRBD1	TRBJ2-3	TRBV7-3	CASSLTGGTGPRMDTQYF
NA	TRBJ2-3	TRBV15	CATSREIRSRRTADTQYF
NA	TRBJ2-1	TRBV7-8	CASSRGTNNEQFF
NA	TRBJ2-3	TRBV6-5	CASTGGKTDTQYF
NA	TRBJ1-2	TRBV3-1/TRBV3-2	CASSQRQGYGYTF
TRBD2	TRBJ2-3	TRBV7-2	CASRPSSGYTDTQYF
NA	TRBJ1-5	TRBV27	CASSSSGRQPQHF
TRBD2	TRBJ2-1	TRBV7-9	CASSLARSGRAYNEQFF
NA	TRBJ1-3	TRBV19	CASTPGFSGNTIYF
TRBD2	TRBJ2-5	TRBV18	CASSPGALAGGETQYF
NA	TRBJ1-2	TRBV6-6	CASSRRNYGYTF
TRBD1	TRBJ2-7	TRBV9	CASSVGPGTGEGEQYF
NA	TRBJ1-6	TRBV29-1	CSGLTRSSSYNSPLHF
TRBD2	TRBJ2-1	TRBV19	CASSPRLADNEQFF
TRBD1	TRBJ2-1	TRBV11-2	CASSFDREDEQFF
NA	TRBJ2-1	TRBV28	CASWGVSYNEQFF
NA	TRBJ2-1	TRBV9	CASSVAGSVANEQFF
TRBD1	TRBJ1-1	TRBV4-1	CASSRTRDSVEAFF
TRBD1	TRBJ1-2	TRBV2	CASSQTGANYGYTF
TRBD1	TRBJ1-2	TRBV6-5	CASSSRDRGLGYTF
TRBD1	TRBJ1-2	TRBV9	CASSTQTGNYGYTF